This T cell receptor beta chain was identified during a study of shared clonotypes between healthy human individuals. At deep level, the assay was performed. For each subset, genomic DNA was distributed in equal portions over several immunoSEQ plates. Profiling relied on immunoSEQ multiplex PCR, and the TCRdb table lists in-frame clones only, not all of them. The sample records 1,400,000 or so clones, less than 99% being singletons. The receptor was derived from a man aged 25 to 40 in good health. The specimen sequenced was naive CD4+ T cells sorted from blood. Subset in this sample: CD45RA+ positively selected.

The CDR3 DNA reads TGTGCCAGCAGCTCAGGGCTCACCTACGAGCAGTACTTC. Encoded protein: CASSSGLTYEQYF. The genes are TRBV7-9 and TRBJ2-7; D is perhaps TRBD1 (5 bases). The CDR3 totals 13 residues. Between the trimmed V and J ends, which lost 4 bases and 2 bases, there was a span of 9 bases. Germline V gives CDR1 SEHNR, CDR2 FQNEAQ (reference sequence).